These 15 T cell receptor beta chains originate from one sample sequenced in a study of blood T cells in healthy people across ages. Through a sample-barcoded 5' primer and a J-beta primer mix, a second PCR was run for roughly 7 to 12 cycles. TCRdb independently ran MiXCR on the 5' RACE reads; one entry per CDR3 protein. The table includes about 570,000 distinct CDR3 sequences, 25% to 30% detected once. Sequenced input: blood. Source of these receptors: a woman aged 70-85 years in good health.

This clonotype came up many times. The chain is built from TRBV25-1 and TRBJ2-4, with D tentatively TRBD2 (5 bases). V shed 2 bases and J shed 9 bases, with 11 bases lying between them. The CDR3 loop spans 13 amino acids. Germline V lookup: CDR1 MGHDK, CDR2 SYGVNS. The DNA for the CDR3 is TGTGCCAGCAGTGAACGACCTGGGAGCATTCAGTACTTC. Amino acids: CASSERPGSIQYF. Variable domain in full (rest from reference TRBV25-1 and TRBJ2-4): EADIYQTPRYLVIGTGKKITLECSQTMGHDKMYWYQQDPGMELHLIHYSYGVNSTEKGDLSSESTVSRIRTEHFPLTLESARPSHTSQYLCASSERPGSIQYFGAGTRLSVL.

This clonotype was recorded a few times. This chain connects TRBV7-2 to TRBJ2-4; D ambiguous. V lost 1 base and J 4 bases, leaving 5 bases between the germline ends. The length of the CDR3 is 13 residues. Germline V gives CDR1 SGHTA, CDR2 FQGNSA. The CDR3 here is CASSLGRKNIQYF. The CDR3 DNA sequence: TGTGCCAGCAGCTTAGGCAGAAAAAACATTCAGTACTTC.

This clonotype showed up just a few times. The chain recombines TRBV6-1 with TRBJ2-5, with TRBD2 identical over 11 bases. CDR3 length: 14 amino acids. The V and J ends lost 8 bases and 5 bases, in that order; junction bases with no gene match: 7. Germline CDR1 MNHNS, CDR2 SASEGT. The CDR3: CASQLAGVRETQYF. As DNA, the CDR3 is TGTGCCAGCCAACTAGCGGGGGTCCGGGAGACCCAGTACTTC.

The V and J genes are TRBV12-3 or TRBV12-4 and TRBJ1-2; 7 nucleotides match TRBD1. The CDR3 totals 13 residues. The V gene end was trimmed by 7 bases and the J gene end by 10 bases; junction bases not matched to a gene: 12. The CDR3 DNA reads TGTGCCAGCAATCTTGGGACAGTTGGCCTCTACACCTTC. It is translated as CASNLGTVGLYTF.

The table lists this clonotype with a few counts. The chain joins TRBV4-2 to TRBJ1-2, with D tentatively TRBD1 (5 bases). This CDR3 has 14 amino acids. The V gene's germline CDR1 is LGHNA and CDR2 YNFKEQ. Trimming stripped 5 bases from V and 0 bases from J, with 10 bases between. The CDR3 DNA reads as TGTGCCAGCAGCTCACAGGTTGCTAACTATGGCTACACCTTC. Translation gives CASSSQVANYGYTF.

This clonotype occurred a few times. The chain's CDR3 is CASSLEGGRDGELFF. The CDR3 coding sequence is TGCGCCAGCAGCTTGGAAGGGGGCCGGGACGGGGAGCTGTTTTTT. The chain combines TRBV5-1 with TRBJ2-2, with 7 nucleotides matching TRBD1. The J segment lost 7 bases and the V segment lost 0 bases, leaving 6 bases of the junction unmatched. The CDR3 has 15 residues. Germline V CDR1 and CDR2: SGHRS, YFSETQ.

This clonotype appeared many times. The chain has TRBV7-2 and TRBJ2-3; TRBD1 might be the D (6 bases). Germline V gene data show CDR1 as SGHTA and CDR2 as FQGNSA. Between the trimmed V and J ends, which lost 1 base and 2 bases, there was a span of 10 bases. The CDR3 has 15 residues. The CDR3 reads CASSLVKGDTDTQYF. The CDR3 DNA reads TGTGCCAGCAGCTTAGTGAAGGGGGACACAGATACGCAGTATTTT.

The chain uses TRBV6-5 and TRBJ2-7, with D possibly matching TRBD1 (5 bases). CDR1 is MNHEY, CDR2 SVGAGI, per germline. V lost 4 bases, J lost 3 bases, and 13 bases lay in between. The CDR3 is made up of 14 amino acids. CDR3 DNA sequence: TGTGCCAGCAGTTTGACAGCTGGAATCTACGAGCAGTACTTC. This codes for CASSLTAGIYEQYF.

This clonotype was observed a handful of times. V gene TRBV20-1 combines with J gene TRBJ2-7; 9 bases fit TRBD1. Germline assignment: CDR1 DFQATT and CDR2 SNEGSKA (reference sequence). Trimming cost V 0 bases and J 1 base; bases outside gene matches: 7. The CDR3 runs 16 residues. This CDR3 reads CSARDTQGATSYEQYF. The CDR3, as DNA: TGCAGTGCTAGAGATACACAGGGGGCGACTTCCTACGAGCAGTACTTC.

The V and J genes are TRBV12-3 or TRBV12-4 and TRBJ2-5; D perhaps matches TRBD2 (5 bases). The DNA end lines up better with TRBJ2-1; the J call may be wrong. The CDR3 consists of 13 residues. Here the CDR3 reads CASNQDSGDEQFF. The CDR3 bases are TGTGCCAGCAATCAGGACTCGGGCGATGAGCAGTTCTTC.

There are a few counts of this clonotype. V is TRBV20-1 and J is TRBJ2-5, with a possible D match to TRBD2 (5 bases). The germline V and J ends were trimmed by 4 bases and 6 bases, with 9 bases remaining between them. Germline CDR1 DFQATT, CDR2 SNEGSKA (reference sequence). The CDR3 covers 11 residues. CDR3 region: CSANTGKTQYF. CDR3 in DNA: TGCAGTGCTAATACGGGGAAGACCCAGTACTTC.

This chain links TRBV29-1 with TRBJ1-4; 9 bases are a match to TRBD1. Germline loops: CDR1 SQVTM, CDR2 ANQGSEA. V shed 7 bases and J 5 bases; nucleotides not matched to a gene: 5. The CDR3 is made up of 13 amino acids. In DNA form, the CDR3 reads TGCAGCGCGCGGGACAGGGCAAATGAAAAACTGTTTTTT. Encoded protein: CSARDRANEKLFF.

This chain joins TRBV29-1 and TRBJ2-3, with D possibly matching TRBD2 (6 bases). The V end was cut by 4 bases, the J end by 0 bases, with 11 bases between. Germline values: CDR1 SQVTM, CDR2 ANQGSEA. CDR3 length equals 14 residues. The CDR3 here is CSVVLAGSTDTQYF. The CDR3 bases are TGCAGCGTTGTTTTGGCGGGGAGCACAGATACGCAGTATTTT.

V and J are TRBV11-2 and TRBJ1-2, with 8 bases fitting TRBD1. The germline gives CDR1 SGHAT, CDR2 FQNNGV. The CDR3 extends over 14 amino acids. V lost 5 bases and J lost 6; bases outside the gene matches: 8. CDR3 amino acids: CASSPRTGNDGYTF. The CDR3 DNA is TGTGCCAGCAGCCCGAGGACAGGGAACGATGGCTACACCTTC.

This clonotype was counted at least ten times. The CDR3 sequence is CAISADRGLNTGELFF. CDR3 nucleotide sequence: TGTGCCATCAGTGCCGACAGGGGGCTAAACACCGGGGAGCTGTTTTTT. The chain is built from TRBV10-3 and TRBJ2-2; 10 bases line up with TRBD1. Trimming at V came to 4 bases and at J to 2 bases, leaving 4 bases not matched to a gene. Germline CDR1 is ENHRY and CDR2 is SYGVKD. The CDR3 is made up of 16 amino acids.